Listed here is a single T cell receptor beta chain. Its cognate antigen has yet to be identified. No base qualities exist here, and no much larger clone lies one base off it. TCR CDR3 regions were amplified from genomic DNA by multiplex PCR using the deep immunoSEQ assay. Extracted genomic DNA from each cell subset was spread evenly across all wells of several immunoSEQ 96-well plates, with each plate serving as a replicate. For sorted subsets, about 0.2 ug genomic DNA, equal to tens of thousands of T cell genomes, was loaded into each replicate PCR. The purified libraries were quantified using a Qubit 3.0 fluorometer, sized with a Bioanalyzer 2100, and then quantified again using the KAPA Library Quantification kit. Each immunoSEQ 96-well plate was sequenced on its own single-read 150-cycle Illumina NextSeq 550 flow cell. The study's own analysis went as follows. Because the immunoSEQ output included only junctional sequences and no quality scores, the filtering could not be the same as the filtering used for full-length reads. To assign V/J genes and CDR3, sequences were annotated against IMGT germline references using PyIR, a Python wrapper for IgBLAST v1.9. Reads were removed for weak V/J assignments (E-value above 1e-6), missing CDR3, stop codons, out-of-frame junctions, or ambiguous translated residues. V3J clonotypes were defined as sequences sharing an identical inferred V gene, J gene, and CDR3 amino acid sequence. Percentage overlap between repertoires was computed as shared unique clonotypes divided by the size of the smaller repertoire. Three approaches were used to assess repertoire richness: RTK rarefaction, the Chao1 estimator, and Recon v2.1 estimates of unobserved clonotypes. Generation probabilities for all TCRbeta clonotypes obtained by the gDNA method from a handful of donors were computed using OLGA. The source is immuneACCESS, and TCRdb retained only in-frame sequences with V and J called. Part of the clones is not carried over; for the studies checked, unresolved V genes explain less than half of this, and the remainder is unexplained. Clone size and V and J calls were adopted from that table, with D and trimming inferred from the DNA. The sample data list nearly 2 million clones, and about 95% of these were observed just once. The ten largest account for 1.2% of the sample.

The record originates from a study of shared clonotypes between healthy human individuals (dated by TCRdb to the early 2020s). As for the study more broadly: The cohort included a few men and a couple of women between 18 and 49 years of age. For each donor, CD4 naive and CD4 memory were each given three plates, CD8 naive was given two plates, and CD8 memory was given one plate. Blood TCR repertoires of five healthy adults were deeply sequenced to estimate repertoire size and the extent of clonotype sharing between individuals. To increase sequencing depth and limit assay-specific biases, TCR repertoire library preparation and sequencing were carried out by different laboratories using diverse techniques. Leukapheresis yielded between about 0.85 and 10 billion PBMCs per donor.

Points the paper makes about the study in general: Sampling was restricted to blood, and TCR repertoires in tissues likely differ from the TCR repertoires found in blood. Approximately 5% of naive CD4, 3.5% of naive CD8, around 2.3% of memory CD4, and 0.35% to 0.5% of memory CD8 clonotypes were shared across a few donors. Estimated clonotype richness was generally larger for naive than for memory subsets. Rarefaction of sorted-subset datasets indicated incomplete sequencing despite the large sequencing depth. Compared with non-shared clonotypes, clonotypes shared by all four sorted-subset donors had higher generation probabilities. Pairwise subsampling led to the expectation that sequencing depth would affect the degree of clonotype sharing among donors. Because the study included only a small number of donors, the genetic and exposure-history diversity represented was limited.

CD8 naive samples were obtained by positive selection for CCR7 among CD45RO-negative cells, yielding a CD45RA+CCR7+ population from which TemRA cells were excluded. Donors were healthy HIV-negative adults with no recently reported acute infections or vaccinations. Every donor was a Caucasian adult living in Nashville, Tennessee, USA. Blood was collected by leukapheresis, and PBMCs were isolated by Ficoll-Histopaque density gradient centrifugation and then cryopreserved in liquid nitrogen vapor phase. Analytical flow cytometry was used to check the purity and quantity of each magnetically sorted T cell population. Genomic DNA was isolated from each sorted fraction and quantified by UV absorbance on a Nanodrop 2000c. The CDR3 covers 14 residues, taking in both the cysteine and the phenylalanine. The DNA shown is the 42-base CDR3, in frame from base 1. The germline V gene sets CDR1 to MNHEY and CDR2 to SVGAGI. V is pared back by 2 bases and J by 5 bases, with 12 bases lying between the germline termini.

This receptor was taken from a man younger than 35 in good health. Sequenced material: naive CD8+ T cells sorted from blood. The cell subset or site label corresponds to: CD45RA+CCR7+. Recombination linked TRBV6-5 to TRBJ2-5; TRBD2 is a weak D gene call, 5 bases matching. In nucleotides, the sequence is TGTGCCAGCAGTTACGCCGAGGGATGGGAGACCCAGTACTTC. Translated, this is CASSYAEGWETQYF.